The T cell receptor (beta chain) under discussion was sequenced for a study of cytomegalovirus exposure and HLA in healthy donors (TCRdb year 2017). In terms of the full investigation: According to an earlier analysis of several hundred of the donors, about 180 million T cells yielded roughly 110 million unique TCR beta sequences and approximately 280 Gb of sequence data. An early release covering some 640 HLA-typed donors comprised 250 to 350 gigabases of sequencing data and approximately 85 million unique TCR sequences. Of the 300 to 450 genotyped donors, more than 75% were placed in the genetic ancestry cluster associated with self-reported Caucasian donors. The study aimed to test whether signatures of past pathogen exposure could be identified by cataloging public T cell receptors. The T cell repertoires of 670 or so subjects were profiled by immunosequencing and related to cytomegalovirus serostatus. Along with the roughly 700-subject first cohort, a separate validation cohort of over a hundred different subjects was used. To predict cytomegalovirus infection status, the study combined high-throughput TCR immunosequencing, statistical association of individual TCRs with disease status, and machine learning. A later analysis re-examined previously published TCR beta repertoires from over 500 donors and added high-resolution HLA genotyping to investigate patterns of TCR occurrence. In the later analysis, no new phenotypic data were used to find candidate immune exposures; instead, reliance was placed on TCR beta sequences and their occurrence across donors. An earlier analysis of several hundred of the donors applied high-throughput TCR beta sequencing to assess whether each TCR beta V gene segment acted as functional or pseudogenic. Donor age, sex, ethnicity and CMV serostatus were compiled together with the repertoire data. A later genetic analysis used genome-wide SNP genotypes for 398 of the 666 donors, treating that subset as a discovery cohort. Every repertoire in the discovery cohort had been generated on one and the same sequencing platform. HLA typing covered class I and class II loci at four-digit resolution. The number of typed donors differed by locus: about 620-630 for A, B, C, DRB1 and DQB1; 522 for DQA1; 606 for DPA1; and some 470 for DPB1. A few DR-DQ haplotypes were treated as single units for association and clustering because of strong linkage in the cohort. On average, roughly 250,000 unique TCR beta nucleotide sequences were sequenced per donor among a few hundred genotyped donors of the cohort, with 15% to 20% of those sequences being non-productive. Findings and caveats that apply to the study as a whole: A later analysis found that TCR association rates varied across HLA loci, with DRB1 alleles showing the most associated TCRs and HLA-C alleles the fewest. In a later analysis, HLA-associated TCR beta chains were found to be more clonally expanded and to have lower generation probabilities than equally common non-associated chains. Roughly uniform sequencing depth across donors was assumed in presence/absence analyses, although this assumption may not hold. Most TCR sequences were seen in very few donors, while some public TCRs were found in many individuals. In an earlier analysis of some 540 of the donors, most TCR beta V segments appeared in productive rearrangements about 90% or about 30% of the time, broadly matching IMGT annotations. A group of highly shared sequence variants was considered likely to be a technical artifact of the sequencing pipeline. A few of the identified cytomegalovirus-associated TCR beta chains were confirmed in vitro to be specific for cytomegalovirus antigens. In both the original and validation cohorts, the classifier was reported to diagnose cytomegalovirus status with high specificity and sensitivity. Because HLA typing was missing for some donors at each locus, association tests included only the typed subset. According to a later analysis, most CMV-associated TCR beta chains appeared to be HLA-restricted, and the HLA associations seemed to be driven largely by CMV exposure. This cohort had only TCR beta chains sequenced, and the lack of alpha or paired-chain data limited which features could be detected. Specific HLA alleles were associated with 15,000 to 20,000 TCR beta sequences at a false discovery rate of 0.05 in a later analysis. The study listed approximately 150 TCR beta chains as associated with cytomegalovirus. About 17 rarely observed V segments, including chromosome 9 orphons, were excluded from the earlier analysis of some 590 of the donors because counts were too low. In a later genetic analysis, fewer N-insertions in productive TCRs were reported among donors in an Asian-associated ancestry cluster than the roughly 640-donor mean. In a later genetic analysis, a missense DCLRE1C variant was associated with V-gene and J-gene trimming of TCR beta chains, and the association was replicated in an independent cohort. In a later analysis, several top co-occurrence clusters were reported to appear linked to parvovirus B19, influenza, CMV and Epstein-Barr virus. A further reported finding was that TCR beta sequences accurately predicted the HLA-A and HLA-B alleles for most subjects in the first cohort. Correlated functional status among segregating V segments might reflect linkage disequilibrium, but an unknown experimental factor could not be ruled out. Assigning TCR associations to individual alleles was difficult when HLA alleles, especially DR and DQ, strongly co-occurred. The authors suggested that the approach could potentially be extended to other disease states and immunological phenotypes. The only immune exposure information available for the cohort was CMV serostatus.

This clone was detected only once. It has no known antigen specificity. Base quality data are lacking; no much larger clone is found one base away. The library was built by means of the immunoSEQ multiplex PCR assay. A mixture of 60 forward primers for TCR Vbeta segments and 13 reverse primers for TCR Jbeta segments was used in the multiplex PCR. The CDR3 region of rearranged TCR beta genes was amplified from genomic DNA by a multiplex PCR assay. On the Illumina HiSeq System, the amplified TCR beta libraries were sequenced as 87-base-pair reads. As for the original processing: A later analysis counted 65 million to 90 million unique TCR beta chains across the roughly 700 repertoires, and some 11 million of these chains were shared by at least two donors. To remove PCR and sequencing errors, raw reads were error-corrected and collapsed into unique sequences using a nearest-neighbor algorithm that merged closely related sequences. Alignment of CDR3 sequences to IMGT reference sequences was used to assign V, D and J gene segments. For a sequence to be retained, a match of at least six nucleotides to both a V gene segment and a J gene segment was required. Rearrangements were called productive when the CDR3 lacked stop codons and stayed in frame with V and J; all others were non-productive. CDR3 was defined by IMGT convention, running from the second conserved V-encoded cysteine to the conserved J-encoded phenylalanine. The earlier analysis of about 530 of the donors excluded any sequence lacking an unambiguous match to a single V gene segment. An earlier analysis of fewer than 650 of the donors classified V segments as functional when productive rearrangements were above 56.7% and as segregating when the standard deviation between donors was above 5%. A statistical classification framework was built to diagnose cytomegalovirus status from the catalog of TCR beta chain sequences. In a later analysis, V and J genes were assigned by comparing TCR nucleotide sequences against IMGT/GENE-DB human TR gene sequences. In a later analysis, CDR3 sequences and most-parsimonious VDJ recombination scenarios were assigned using the TCRdist pipeline. In a later analysis, each TCR beta chain was defined by its CDR3 amino acid sequence together with its V-gene family, and reads without a unique V-gene family were excluded. To address suspected cross-contamination and a sequencing artifact, a later analysis removed 450 to 700 highly shared, low-generation-probability nucleotide sequences. A later analysis calculated a clonal expansion index for each public chain from normalized within-repertoire ranks of inferred template counts. Generation probabilities in a later analysis came from a VDJ recombination model fitted to out-of-frame rearrangements, and those results were checked against IGoR. In a later analysis, hypergeometric tests were used to score TCR-TCR, TCR-HLA and TCR-CMV co-occurrence, with a repertoire-size bias correction applied to TCR pairs. In a later analysis, false discovery rates were estimated by permuting HLA or CMV assignments 20 times. A later analysis grouped co-occurring TCRs with DBSCAN, adding TCRdist sequence similarity when clustering within HLA-allele-positive subsets. For co-occurrence clustering, repertoires with fewer than 30,000 or more than 120,000 public chains were excluded, along with 4 to 6 repertoires with anomalous nucleotide sharing. TCRdb's version of the immuneACCESS table is confined to in-frame rearrangements and falls short of the full clone set. An unresolved V gene accounts for under half of the shortfall where checked; the remainder is of unknown origin. V, J and clone size derive from that table, while D and trimming were established from the DNA sequence. The sample data list about 210,000 clones, and 81% of these were observed just once. The top ten clonotypes cover about 3% of the sample.

In total, more than 500 healthy bone marrow donors made up the cohort. At the time of sampling, every cohort member was nominally healthy, though immune exposures that went unrecorded were likely present. The donor was CMV seropositive and belonged to the group of 250 to 300 seropositive cohort members. A peripheral blood sample was collected from each donor, and TCR beta sequencing was performed on peripheral blood mononuclear cells. Genomic DNA was extracted from the blood cell samples with the Qiagen DNeasy Blood Extraction Kit. This TCR came from a man aged 35-49 years in good health and CMV-seropositive. Sequencing used PBMCs.

The DNA sequence reads TGTGCCAGCAGCTTAGACCCCGGGGGAGGCCCGGAGCAGTACTTC. Translated, it gives CASSLDPGGGPEQYF. The V and J segments used are TRBV7-9 and TRBJ2-7; TRBD2 could be the D gene, as 6 bases match. From its cysteine to its phenylalanine, the CDR3 spans 15 amino acids. Only CDR3 DNA is held: 45 bases, read in frame from base 1. CDR1 and CDR2 are read off the germline V gene (reference sequence) as SEHNR and FQNEAQ. V loses 1 base of germline sequence and J loses 7 bases, and the interval between the two ends is 17 bases. Full variable domain (CDR3 extended with the reference TRBV7-9 and TRBJ2-7 proteins): DTGVSQNPRHKITKRGQNVTFRCDPISEHNRLYWYRQTLGQGPEFLTYFQNEAQLEKSRLLSDRFSAERPKGSFSTLEIQRTEQGDSAMYLCASSLDPGGGPEQYFGPGTRLTVT.